The clone carrying this T cell receptor beta chain was counted only a few times. This record belongs to a study of spatial heterogeneity in lung cancer. TCRdb reprocessed the 5' RACE reads via MiXCR and lists one record per CDR3 protein. The data show tens of thousands of distinct CDR3 sequences, less than 9% seen once. V was pared by 1 base and J by 7 bases, with 8 bases between. CDR1 is LNHNV, CDR2 YYDKDF, per germline (reference sequence). This CDR3 has 12 amino acids. The time point: sample taken at primary tumor resection. The donors, roughly 70 patients with untreated early-stage non-small cell lung cancer, provided the samples.

The origin of this receptor is a female donor with early-stage non-small cell lung cancer. The chain has TRBV15 and TRBJ2-7, with D unresolved. The sample here was PBMCs, taken at surgery. CDR3 loop: CATSRVNGEQYF. DNA of the CDR3: TGTGCCACCAGCAGAGTAAACGGGGAGCAGTACTTC.